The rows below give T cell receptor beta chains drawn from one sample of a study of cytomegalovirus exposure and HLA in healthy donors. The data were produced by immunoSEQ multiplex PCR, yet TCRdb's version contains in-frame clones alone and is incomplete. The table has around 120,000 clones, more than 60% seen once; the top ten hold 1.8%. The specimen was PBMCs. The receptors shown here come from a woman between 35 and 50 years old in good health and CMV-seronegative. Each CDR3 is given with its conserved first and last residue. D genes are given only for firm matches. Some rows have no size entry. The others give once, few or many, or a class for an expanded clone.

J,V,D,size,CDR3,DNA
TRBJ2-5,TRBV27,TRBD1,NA,CASSSLTGGQETQYF,TGTGCCAGCAGTTCCCTTACAGGGGGGCAAGAGACCCAGTACTTC
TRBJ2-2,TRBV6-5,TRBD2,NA,CASSHGGAGAGELFF,TGTGCCAGCAGTCACGGGGGGGCCGGCGCCGGGGAGCTGTTTTTT
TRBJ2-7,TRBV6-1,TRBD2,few,CASSEGGGGGYEQYF,TGTGCCAGCAGTGAAGGGGGTGGGGGGGGTTACGAGCAGTACTTC
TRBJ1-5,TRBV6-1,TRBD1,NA,CASSSTGVQPQHF,TGTGCCAGCAGCTCGACAGGGGTTCAGCCCCAGCATTTT
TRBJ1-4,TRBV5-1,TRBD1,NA,CASSLAFGQGNEKLFF,TGCGCCAGCAGCTTGGCCTTTGGACAGGGGAATGAAAAACTGTTTTTT
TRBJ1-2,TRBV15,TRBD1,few,CATSRDLGQAYGYTF,TGTGCCACCAGCAGAGATTTAGGACAGGCCTATGGCTACACCTTC
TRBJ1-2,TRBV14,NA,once,CASSQVGASYTF,TGTGCCAGCAGCCAAGTAGGGGCCAGCTACACCTTC
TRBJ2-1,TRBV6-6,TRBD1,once,CASRKRGQLYNEQFF,TGTGCCAGCCGCAAGAGGGGACAGCTTTACAATGAGCAGTTCTTC
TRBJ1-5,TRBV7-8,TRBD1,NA,CASRQGQNQPQHF,TGTGCCAGTAGACAGGGCCAAAATCAGCCCCAGCATTTT
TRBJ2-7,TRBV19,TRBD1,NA,CATKGTEIYEQYF,TGTGCCACCAAGGGGACAGAAATCTACGAGCAGTACTTC
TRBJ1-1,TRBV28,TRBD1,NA,CASRPPQGERAEAFF,TGTGCCAGCCGACCACCTCAGGGGGAAAGGGCTGAAGCTTTCTTT
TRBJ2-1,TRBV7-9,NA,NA,CASSFTRDNEQFF,TGTGCCAGCAGCTTCACTCGGGACAATGAGCAGTTCTTC
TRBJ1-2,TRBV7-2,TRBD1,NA,CASTIGDTGAYGYTF,TGTGCCAGCACCATAGGGGACACAGGGGCTTATGGCTACACCTTC
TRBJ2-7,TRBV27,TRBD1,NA,CASSFDRAGEQYF,TGTGCCAGCAGTTTTGACAGGGCGGGTGAGCAGTACTTC
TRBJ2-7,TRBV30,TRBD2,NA,CAWSEGSGAPQYF,TGTGCCTGGAGTGAGGGTAGCGGGGCCCCGCAGTACTTC
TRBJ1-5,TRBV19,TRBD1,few,CASSLQGSYSNQPQHF,TGTGCCAGTAGCCTACAGGGGTCCTATAGCAATCAGCCCCAGCATTTT
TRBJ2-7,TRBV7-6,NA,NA,CASSSQTDSYEQYF,TGTGCCAGCAGCTCACAGACGGACTCCTACGAGCAGTACTTC
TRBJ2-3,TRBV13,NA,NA,CASSLRDLTDTQYF,TGTGCCAGCAGCTTGCGGGACCTCACAGATACGCAGTATTTT
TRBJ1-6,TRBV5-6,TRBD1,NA,CASSAGTANSPLHF,TGTGCCAGCAGCGCCGGGACAGCCAATTCACCCCTCCACTTT
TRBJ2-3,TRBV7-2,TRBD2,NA,CASSLSLAGGQRSDTQYF,TGTGCCAGCAGCTTATCCCTAGCGGGAGGACAAAGGTCGGATACGCAGTATTTT
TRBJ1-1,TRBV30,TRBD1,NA,CAWSVTGGETEAFF,TGTGCCTGGAGTGTGACAGGGGGGGAGACTGAAGCTTTCTTT
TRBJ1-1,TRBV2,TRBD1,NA,CASCLQGAMNTEAFF,TGTGCCAGTTGTCTACAGGGGGCTATGAACACTGAAGCTTTCTTT
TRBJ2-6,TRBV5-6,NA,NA,CASTLSSGANGLTF,TGTGCCAGCACTCTCAGCTCTGGGGCCAACGGCCTGACTTTC
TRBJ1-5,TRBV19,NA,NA,CASSIKFPASGSNQPQHF,TGTGCCAGTAGTATAAAATTCCCGGCGTCGGGTAGCAATCAGCCCCAGCATTTT
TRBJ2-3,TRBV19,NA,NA,CASSLALTDTQYF,TGTGCCAGTAGCCTAGCGCTCACAGATACGCAGTATTTT
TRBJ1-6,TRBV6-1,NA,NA,CASSGKRAGWVSPLHF,TGTGCCAGCAGTGGGAAAAGGGCAGGGTGGGTTTCACCCCTCCACTTT
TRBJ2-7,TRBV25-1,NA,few,CASTDSYEQYF,TGTGCCAGCACGGACAGCTACGAGCAGTACTTC
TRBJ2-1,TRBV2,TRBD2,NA,CASIPLAGAGNEQFF,TGTGCCAGCATACCCCTAGCGGGGGCCGGCAATGAGCAGTTCTTC
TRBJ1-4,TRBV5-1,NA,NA,CASSLAGGDEKLFF,TGCGCCAGCAGCTTGGCGGGGGGCGATGAAAAACTGTTTTTT
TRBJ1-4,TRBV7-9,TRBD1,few,CSSSSLRGTGDEKLFF,TGTTCCAGCAGCTCCCTCCGTGGGACAGGTGATGAAAAACTGTTTTTT
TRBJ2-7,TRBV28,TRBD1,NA,CASSPRDRGYEQYF,TGTGCCAGCAGTCCCCGGGACAGGGGTTACGAGCAGTACTTC
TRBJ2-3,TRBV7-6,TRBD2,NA,CASSSSSGRGTDTQYF,TGTGCCAGCAGCTCCTCGAGCGGGAGGGGCACAGATACGCAGTATTTT
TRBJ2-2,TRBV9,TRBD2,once,CASSVSILAGTGELFF,TGTGCCAGCAGCGTATCGATCCTAGCGGGCACCGGGGAGCTGTTTTTT
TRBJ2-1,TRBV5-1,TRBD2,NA,CASSSSNLAGGTYNEQFF,TGCGCCAGCAGCAGCTCGAATTTAGCGGGAGGGACCTACAATGAGCAGTTCTTC
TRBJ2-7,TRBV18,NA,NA,CASSPPQGPPSEQYF,TGTGCCAGCTCACCACCCCAGGGGCCCCCATCCGAGCAGTACTTC
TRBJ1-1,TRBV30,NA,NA,CAWRTTKNTEAFF,TGTGCCTGGAGGACAACCAAGAACACTGAAGCTTTCTTT
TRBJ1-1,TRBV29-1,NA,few,CSVGNSEAFF,TGCAGCGTTGGTAACAGTGAAGCTTTCTTT
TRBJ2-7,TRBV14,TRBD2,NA,CASSQDGLEMIEQYF,TGTGCCAGCAGCCAAGATGGACTAGAAATGATCGAGCAGTACTTC
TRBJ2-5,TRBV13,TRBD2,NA,CASSPSTSGQETQYF,TGTGCCAGCAGCCCGAGCACTAGCGGGCAAGAGACCCAGTACTTC